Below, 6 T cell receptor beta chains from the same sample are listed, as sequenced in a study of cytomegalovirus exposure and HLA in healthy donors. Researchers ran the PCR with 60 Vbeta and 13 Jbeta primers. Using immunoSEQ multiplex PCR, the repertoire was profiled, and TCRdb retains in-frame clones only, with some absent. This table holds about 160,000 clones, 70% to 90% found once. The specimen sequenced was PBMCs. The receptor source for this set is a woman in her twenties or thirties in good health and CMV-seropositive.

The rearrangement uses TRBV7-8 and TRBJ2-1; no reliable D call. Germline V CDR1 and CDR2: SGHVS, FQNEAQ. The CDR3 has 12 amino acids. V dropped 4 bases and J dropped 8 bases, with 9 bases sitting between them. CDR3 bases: TGTGCCAGCAGCTCATTCGGGTATGAGCAGTTCTTC. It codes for CASSSFGYEQFF.

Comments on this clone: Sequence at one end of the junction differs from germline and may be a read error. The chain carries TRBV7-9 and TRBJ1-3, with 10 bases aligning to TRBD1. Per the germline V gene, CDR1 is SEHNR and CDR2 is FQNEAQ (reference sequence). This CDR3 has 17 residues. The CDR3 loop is CASSLDRGLTAGNTIYF. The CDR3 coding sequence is TGTGCCAGCAGTTTAGACAGGGGGCTAACGGCTGGAAACACCATATATTTT.

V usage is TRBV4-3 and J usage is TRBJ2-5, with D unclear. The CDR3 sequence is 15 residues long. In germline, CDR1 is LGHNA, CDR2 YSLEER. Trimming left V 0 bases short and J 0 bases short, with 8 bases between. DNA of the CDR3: TGCGCCAGCAGCCAAGACCAGTCGTACCAAGAGACCCAGTACTTC. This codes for CASSQDQSYQETQYF.

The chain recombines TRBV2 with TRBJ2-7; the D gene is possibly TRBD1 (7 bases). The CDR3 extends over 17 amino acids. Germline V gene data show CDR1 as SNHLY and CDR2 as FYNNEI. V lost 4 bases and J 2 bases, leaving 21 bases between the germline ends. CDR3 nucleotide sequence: TGTGCCAGCAGTGCTGCAGGGGGGCGTGGGGGGCCCTACGAGCAGTACTTC. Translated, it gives CASSAAGGRGGPYEQYF.

CDR3 protein: CASSFAAFLFSGNTIYF. In DNA, the CDR3 is TGTGCCAGTAGTTTTGCGGCTTTTCTCTTCTCTGGAAACACCATATATTTT. The chain has TRBV19 and TRBJ1-3; no clear D. In germline, CDR1 is LNHDA, CDR2 SQIVND (reference sequence). There are 17 residues in the CDR3. Deletions cut 5 bases from V and 0 bases from J, with 17 bases between.

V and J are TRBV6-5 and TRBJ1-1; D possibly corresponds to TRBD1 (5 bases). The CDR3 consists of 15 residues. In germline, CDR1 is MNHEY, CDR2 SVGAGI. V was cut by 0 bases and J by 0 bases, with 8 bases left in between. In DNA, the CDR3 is TGTGCCAGCAGTTACTCGGAGGGGCTGAACACTGAAGCTTTCTTT. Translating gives CASSYSEGLNTEAFF.